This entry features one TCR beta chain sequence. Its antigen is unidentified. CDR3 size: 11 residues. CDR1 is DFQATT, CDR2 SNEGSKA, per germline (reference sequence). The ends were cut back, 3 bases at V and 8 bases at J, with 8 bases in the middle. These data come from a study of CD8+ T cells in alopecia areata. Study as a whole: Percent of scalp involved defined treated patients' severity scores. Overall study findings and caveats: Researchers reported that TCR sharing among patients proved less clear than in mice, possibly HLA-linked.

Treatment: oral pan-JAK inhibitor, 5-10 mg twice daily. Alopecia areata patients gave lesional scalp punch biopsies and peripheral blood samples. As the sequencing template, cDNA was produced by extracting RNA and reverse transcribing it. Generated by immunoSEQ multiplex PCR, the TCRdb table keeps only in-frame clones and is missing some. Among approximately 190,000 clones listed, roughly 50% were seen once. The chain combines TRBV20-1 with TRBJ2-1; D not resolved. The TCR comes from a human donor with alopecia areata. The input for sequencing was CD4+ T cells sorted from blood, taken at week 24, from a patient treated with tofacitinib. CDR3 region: CSASSKDEQFF. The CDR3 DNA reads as TGCAGTGCTAGTTCGAAGGATGAGCAGTTCTTC.